This T cell receptor (beta chain) comes out of a study of tumor and adjacent non-tumor tissue in lung cancer. CDR3 length equals 12 residues. Germline CDR1 is DFQATT and CDR2 is SNEGSKA (reference sequence). Comment on this clonotype: A read error may produce the germline difference seen at one junction end.

Three rounds of nested PCR, following a modified ARM-PCR protocol, produced the TCRbeta library. Via MiXCR, TCRdb re-called the multiplex PCR reads, giving one row per CDR3 protein. The table shows some 99,000 distinct CDR3 sequences, with around 80% occurring only once. No cell sorting was done before RNA was extracted from the tissue. J is TRBJ1-5 and V is TRBV20-1, with 7 bases identical to TRBD1. This sequence was found in a woman in her fifties or sixties with non-small cell lung cancer. Sequencing input: lung tumor tissue. The CDR3 reads CRAGGGSQPKHF. CDR3 sequence (DNA): TGCAGAGCAGGAGGGGGCTCTCAGCCCAAGCATTTT.